This TCR beta chain was obtained from a study of neurological immune-mediated disorders. Findings of the study overall: TCR clonal expansion peaked in HTLV-1-associated myelopathy patients and was lowest in multiple sclerosis patients.

Germline CDR1 SEHNR, CDR2 FQNEAQ (reference sequence). The CDR3 has 14 residues. The authors made cDNA by 5'RACE with 10-nucleotide random UMIs. Every sequencing run produced over 180 million TCR-beta sequences, and the sequences from any one run covered 15-18 subjects. TCRdb re-called the 5' RACE reads through MiXCR, storing one row per CDR3 protein. The data hold approximately 38,000 distinct CDR3 sequences, with around a tenth observed a single time. Sorted libraries used 1 million CD4+ or CD8+ T cells. To note about this clonotype: As yet, its antigen is unknown. A read error is possible here, since a much larger clone lies one base away.

V and J are TRBV7-9 and TRBJ2-2; D is unclear. The receptor was derived from a woman in her 30s with HTLV-1-associated myelopathy (HAM/TSP). Sequenced input: CD4+ T cells from blood. The CDR3 bases are TGTGCCAGCAGCTTAGGGCAAAACACCTGGGAGCTGTTTTTT. This sequence encodes CASSLGQNTWELFF. Using reference TRBV7-9 and TRBJ2-2 for the parts outside the CDR3, the full variable domain is DTGVSQNPRHKITKRGQNVTFRCDPISEHNRLYWYRQTLGQGPEFLTYFQNEAQLEKSRLLSDRFSAERPKGSFSTLEIQRTEQGDSAMYLCASSLGQNTWELFFGEGSRLTVL.